This T cell receptor beta chain was sequenced for a study of blood T cell repertoires in COVID-19. In the study overall: Sites across the United States, Italy and Spain contributed samples from acute and convalescent COVID-19. PBMCs, B-cell-depleted T cells, or T cells provided the cDNA or gDNA that made up the material.

Germline V gene sequence: CDR1 SGHTA, CDR2 FQGNSA. There are 14 residues in the CDR3. With V trimmed by 4 bases and J by 3 bases, 2 bases remained unmatched. In the source study's methods: Nucleated cell counts were estimated from reference gene primer amplification. TCRdb keeps only in-frame clones here, not all; method: immunoSEQ multiplex PCR. That table is the source of V, J and clone size, and D and trimming were worked out from the DNA. The sample consists of 110,000 to 150,000 clones, more than 65% of them appearing once. The chain combines TRBV7-2 with TRBJ2-2; 7 nucleotides match TRBD1. The sequenced sample was peripheral blood. This TCR derives from an elderly man with acute or convalescent COVID-19. The CDR3 protein is CASSWGQYTGELFF. In DNA form, the CDR3 reads TGTGCCAGCAGCTGGGGACAGTACACCGGGGAGCTGTTTTTT.